What follows are 16 T cell receptor beta chains derived from one specimen sequenced in a study of identifying expanded T cells in peripheral blood. Sequenced by immunoSEQ multiplex PCR; TCRdb stores in-frame clones only, minus some. The sample includes about 78,000 clones, about 83% seen only once; the top ten take 15% to 20%. The specimen sequenced was blood. All receptors come from a person aged 18 to 75 in good health.

The rearrangement uses TRBV15 and TRBJ1-5; unclear D gene. The CDR3 runs to 14 residues. Trimming left V 5 bases short and J 4 bases short, with 12 bases between. CDR1 and CDR2 from the germline V gene are LNHNV and YYDKDF (reference sequence). CDR3 sequence (DNA): TGTGCCACCAGCCTAGACCGGTTAAATCAGCCCCAGCATTTT. Translated, it gives CATSLDRLNQPQHF.

The gene calls are TRBV5-5 and TRBJ1-1; TRBD1 is a possible D gene (5 bases). The CDR3 totals 14 residues. The V gene lost 6 bases and the J gene lost 4 bases, with 16 bases spanning the gap. Germline loops: CDR1 SGHKS, CDR2 YYEKEE (reference sequence). For the CDR3, the DNA is TGTGCCAGCATCGTAGGGGTCACGGGCACTGAAGCTTTCTTT. Amino acids: CASIVGVTGTEAFF.

The sample holds one count of this clone. The chain has TRBV28 and TRBJ2-5; D is unresolved. CDR1 and CDR2 (germline): MDHEN, SYDVKM. The CDR3 extends over 14 amino acids. V was cut by 6 bases and J by 1 base, with 12 bases left in between. The CDR3 is CASSRLAVQETQYF. CDR3 DNA: TGTGCCAGCAGCAGACTTGCGGTCCAAGAGACCCAGTACTTC. The full variable domain, completed using reference TRBV28 and TRBJ2-5, is DVKVTQSSRYLVKRTGEKVFLECVQDMDHENMFWYRQDPGLGLRLIYFSYDVKMKEKGDIPEGYSVSREKKERFSLILESASTNQTSMYLCASSRLAVQETQYFGPGTRLLVL.

The chain joins TRBV28 to TRBJ1-5; D ambiguous. CDR1 is MDHEN and CDR2 is SYDVKM in the germline V gene. The CDR3 sequence is 14 residues long. Deletions cut 10 bases from V and 2 bases from J, with 15 bases between. The CDR3 DNA reads TGTGCCACCGTCACCGGTGTGGGCAATCAGCCCCAGCATTTT. This sequence encodes CATVTGVGNQPQHF. The entire variable domain, with the rest obtained from reference TRBV28 and TRBJ1-5, is as follows: DVKVTQSSRYLVKRTGEKVFLECVQDMDHENMFWYRQDPGLGLRLIYFSYDVKMKEKGDIPEGYSVSREKKERFSLILESASTNQTSMYLCATVTGVGNQPQHFGDGTRLSIL.

This clone was seen only a few times. The genes are TRBV27 and TRBJ2-5; 9 bases agree with TRBD1. V was clipped by 4 bases and J by 5 bases; unmatched bases: 8. The CDR3 runs to 15 residues. The germline V gene has CDR1 MNHEY and CDR2 SMNVEV (reference sequence). CDR3 bases: TGTGCCAGCAGTTCCGTACAGGGGGCGCGGGAGACCCAGTACTTC. The encoded protein is CASSSVQGARETQYF.

The J gene is TRBJ1-3, the V gene TRBV28; 7 bases map to TRBD1. CDR1 is MDHEN and CDR2 is SYDVKM in the germline V gene. The CDR3 runs 15 residues. V lost 3 bases, J lost 4 bases, and 6 bases stayed unmatched. The CDR3 protein is CASSFPGGGGNTIYF. As DNA, the CDR3 is TGTGCCAGCAGTTTCCCAGGGGGAGGGGGAAACACCATATATTTT.

This chain connects TRBV14 to TRBJ2-1, with 11 bases aligning to TRBD2. The CDR3 loop spans 14 amino acids. V was pared by 8 bases and J by 6 bases, with 6 bases of the junction left unmatched. From germline, CDR1 is SGHDN and CDR2 FVKESK. CDR3 sequence reads: CASGRLAGFNEQFF. CDR3 nucleotides: TGTGCCAGCGGGAGACTAGCGGGGTTCAATGAGCAGTTCTTC.

The chain recombines TRBV19 with TRBJ2-1; 8 bases map to TRBD1. This CDR3 is 13 amino acids long. V lost 6 bases and J lost 6; bases outside the gene matches: 4. The V gene's germline CDR1 is LNHDA and CDR2 SQIVND (reference sequence). CDR3 DNA sequence: TGTGCCAGTAGCAACCAGGGGGCCAATGAGCAGTTCTTC. The encoded protein is CASSNQGANEQFF.

The J gene is TRBJ1-1, the V gene TRBV11-2; weak D call: TRBD1 (6 bases). Per germline, CDR1 SGHAT and CDR2 FQNNGV. V lost 2 bases, J lost 3 bases, and 10 bases lay in between. The CDR3 runs 14 residues. CDR3 bases: TGTGCCAGCAGCTTAAGGGGGGGGGACACTGAAGCTTTCTTT. Amino acids: CASSLRGGDTEAFF.

V and J are TRBV27 and TRBJ1-5; D remains ambiguous. The CDR3 is made up of 15 amino acids. Deletions cut 3 bases from V and 4 bases from J, with 13 bases between. Germline loops: CDR1 MNHEY, CDR2 SMNVEV (reference sequence). The CDR3 DNA is TGTGCCAGCAGTTTTTCCCCTTTGGGGAATCAGCCCCAGCATTTT. Protein product: CASSFSPLGNQPQHF.

CDR3: CASSLEAGMETQYF. The CDR3 bases are TGTGCCAGCAGCTTAGAGGCAGGGATGGAGACCCAGTACTTC. The gene calls are TRBV11-3 and TRBJ2-5, with TRBD1 as a possible D gene (5 bases). Trimming took off 0 bases at V and 5 bases at J, with 10 bases between the two ends. The CDR3 is 14 amino acids. Germline V CDR1 and CDR2: SGHNT, YENEEA.

V usage is TRBV11-2 and J usage is TRBJ1-5; possible D gene TRBD1, 6 bases. V lost 1 base and J 0 bases, leaving 10 bases between the germline ends. There are 16 residues in the CDR3. Germline CDR1 is SGHAT and CDR2 is FQNNGV. The CDR3 reads CASSLVGGSSNQPQHF. The CDR3 DNA follows: TGTGCCAGCAGCTTAGTAGGGGGAAGTAGCAATCAGCCCCAGCATTTT.

This clone appeared once. The J gene is TRBJ2-5, the V gene TRBV19; 8 bases line up with TRBD1. Germline V gene data show CDR1 as LNHDA and CDR2 as SQIVND (reference sequence). V gave up 3 bases and J gave up 3 bases; unmatched junction bases: 15. The CDR3 extends over 18 amino acids. CDR3 region: CASSIGQGSRFVKETQYF. CDR3 DNA: TGTGCCAGTAGTATCGGACAGGGCTCTCGATTCGTGAAAGAGACCCAGTACTTC.

This clone was observed a single time. The chain recombines TRBV28 with TRBJ2-2; D remains ambiguous. The CDR3 is 12 amino acids. In germline, CDR1 is MDHEN, CDR2 SYDVKM. Trimming cost V 7 bases and J 7 bases, with 10 bases left between them. CDR3 amino acids: CASKDWGGELFF. DNA for the CDR3: TGTGCCAGCAAAGATTGGGGCGGGGAGCTGTTTTTT.

V and J are TRBV10-3 and TRBJ2-1, with a weak D call TRBD1 (5 bases). Germline lookup yields CDR1 ENHRY and CDR2 SYGVKD. The CDR3 extends over 13 amino acids. Trimming removed 4 bases from V and 5 bases from J, with 9 bases in between. CDR3 amino acids: CAISGNRNNEQFF. The DNA of the CDR3 is TGTGCCATCAGTGGCAACAGGAACAATGAGCAGTTCTTC.

The V and J genes are TRBV6-5 and TRBJ2-7; 7 positions match TRBD2. Germline V gene data show CDR1 as MNHEY and CDR2 as SVGAGI. CDR3 length: 13 amino acids. The V segment lost 7 bases and the J segment 1 base; nucleotides outside the gene matches: 4. The DNA for the CDR3 is TGTGCCAGCACCAAGGGACTATCCTACGAGCAGTACTTC. This translates into CASTKGLSYEQYF.